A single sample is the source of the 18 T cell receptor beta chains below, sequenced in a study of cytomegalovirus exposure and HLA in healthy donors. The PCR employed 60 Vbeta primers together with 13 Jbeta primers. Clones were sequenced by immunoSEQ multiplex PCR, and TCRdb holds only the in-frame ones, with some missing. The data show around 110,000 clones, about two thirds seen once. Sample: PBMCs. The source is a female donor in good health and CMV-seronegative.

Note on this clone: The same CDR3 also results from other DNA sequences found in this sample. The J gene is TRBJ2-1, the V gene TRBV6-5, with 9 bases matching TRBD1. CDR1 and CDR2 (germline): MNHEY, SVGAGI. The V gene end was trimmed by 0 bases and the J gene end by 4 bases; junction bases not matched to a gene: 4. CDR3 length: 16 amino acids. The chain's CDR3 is CASSYSNRGPYNEQFF. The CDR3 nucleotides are TGTGCCAGCAGTTACTCGAACAGGGGGCCGTACAATGAGCAGTTCTTC.

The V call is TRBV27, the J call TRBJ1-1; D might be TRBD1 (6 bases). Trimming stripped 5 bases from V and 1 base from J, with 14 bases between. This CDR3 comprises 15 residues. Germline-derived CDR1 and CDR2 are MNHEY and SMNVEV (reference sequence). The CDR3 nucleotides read TGTGCCAGCAGTCCCTCTTGGGGACAGAACACTGAAGCTTTCTTT. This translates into CASSPSWGQNTEAFF.

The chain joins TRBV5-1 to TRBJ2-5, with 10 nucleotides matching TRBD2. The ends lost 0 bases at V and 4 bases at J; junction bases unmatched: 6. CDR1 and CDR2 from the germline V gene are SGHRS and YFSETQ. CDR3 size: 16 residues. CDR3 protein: CASSLGTAGGLETQYF. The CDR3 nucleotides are TGCGCCAGCAGCTTGGGTACAGCGGGAGGGTTAGAGACCCAGTACTTC.

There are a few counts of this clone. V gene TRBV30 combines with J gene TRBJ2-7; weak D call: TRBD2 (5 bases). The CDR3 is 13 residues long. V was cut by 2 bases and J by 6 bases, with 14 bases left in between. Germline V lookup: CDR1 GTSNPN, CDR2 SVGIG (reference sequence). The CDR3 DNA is TGTGCCTGGAGTCCGGGAATACGTTTCGAGCAGTACTTC. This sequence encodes CAWSPGIRFEQYF.

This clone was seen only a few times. CDR3 sequence reads: CAWSVGDRGLSYEQYF. The CDR3 region has the DNA TGTGCCTGGAGTGTAGGGGACAGGGGGCTATCCTACGAGCAGTACTTC. The rearrangement uses TRBV30 and TRBJ2-7; 12 bases match TRBD1. The V and J ends lost 0 bases and 1 base, in that order; junction bases with no gene match: 4. CDR1 is GTSNPN, CDR2 SVGIG, per germline (reference sequence). The CDR3 is made up of 16 amino acids.

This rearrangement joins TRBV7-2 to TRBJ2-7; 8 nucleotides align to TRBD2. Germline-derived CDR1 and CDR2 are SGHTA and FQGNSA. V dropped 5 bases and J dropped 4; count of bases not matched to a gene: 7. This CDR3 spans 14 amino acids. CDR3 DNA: TGTGCCAGCAGCGTGGGACTAGTGAGGTACGAGCAGTACTTC. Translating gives CASSVGLVRYEQYF.

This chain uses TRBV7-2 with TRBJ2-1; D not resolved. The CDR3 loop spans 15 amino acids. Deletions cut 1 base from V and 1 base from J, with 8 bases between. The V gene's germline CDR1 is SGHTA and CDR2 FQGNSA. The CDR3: CASSLGLQSYNEQFF. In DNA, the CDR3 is TGTGCCAGCAGCTTAGGGCTGCAATCCTACAATGAGCAGTTCTTC.

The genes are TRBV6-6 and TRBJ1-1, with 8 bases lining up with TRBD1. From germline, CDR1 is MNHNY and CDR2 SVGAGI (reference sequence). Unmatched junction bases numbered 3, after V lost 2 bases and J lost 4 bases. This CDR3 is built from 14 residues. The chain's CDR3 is CASSYVQGVTEAFF. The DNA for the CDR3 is TGTGCCAGCAGTTACGTACAGGGGGTCACTGAAGCTTTCTTT.

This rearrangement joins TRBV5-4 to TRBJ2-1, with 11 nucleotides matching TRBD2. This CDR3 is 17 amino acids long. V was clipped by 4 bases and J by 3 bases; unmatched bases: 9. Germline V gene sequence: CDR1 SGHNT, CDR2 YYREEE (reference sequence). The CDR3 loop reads CASSTGTSGYNYNEQFF. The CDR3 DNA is TGTGCCAGCAGCACCGGGACTAGCGGTTACAACTACAATGAGCAGTTCTTC.

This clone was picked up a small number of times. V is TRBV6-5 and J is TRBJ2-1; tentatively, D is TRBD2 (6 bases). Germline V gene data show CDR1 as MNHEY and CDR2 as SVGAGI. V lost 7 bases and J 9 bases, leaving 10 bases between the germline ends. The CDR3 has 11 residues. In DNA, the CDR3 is TGTGCCAGCAAGTCCGGGAGTGAGCAGTTCTTC. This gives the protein CASKSGSEQFF.

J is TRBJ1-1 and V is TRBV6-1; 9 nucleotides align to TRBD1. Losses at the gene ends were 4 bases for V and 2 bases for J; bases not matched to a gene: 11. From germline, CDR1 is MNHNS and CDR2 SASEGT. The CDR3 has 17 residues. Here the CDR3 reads CASSVPLPTGGNTEAFF. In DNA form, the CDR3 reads TGTGCCAGCAGTGTTCCCTTGCCGACAGGGGGAAACACTGAAGCTTTCTTT.

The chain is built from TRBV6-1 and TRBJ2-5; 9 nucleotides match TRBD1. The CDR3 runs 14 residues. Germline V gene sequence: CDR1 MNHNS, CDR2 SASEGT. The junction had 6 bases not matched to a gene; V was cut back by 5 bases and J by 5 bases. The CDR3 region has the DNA TGTGCCAGCAGTCGGGACAGGGCGTCTGAGACCCAGTACTTC. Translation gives CASSRDRASETQYF.

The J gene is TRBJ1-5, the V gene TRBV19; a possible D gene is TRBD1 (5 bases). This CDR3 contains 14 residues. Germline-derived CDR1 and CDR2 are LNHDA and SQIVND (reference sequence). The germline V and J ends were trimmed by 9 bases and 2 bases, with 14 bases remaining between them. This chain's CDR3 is CASQGSVGNQPQHF. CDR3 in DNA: TGTGCCAGCCAGGGTTCTGTGGGCAATCAGCCCCAGCATTTT.

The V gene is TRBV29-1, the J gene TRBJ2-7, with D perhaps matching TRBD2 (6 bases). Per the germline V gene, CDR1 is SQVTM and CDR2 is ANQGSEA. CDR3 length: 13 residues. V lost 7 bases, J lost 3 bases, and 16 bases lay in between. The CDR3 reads CSACGGEGYEQYF. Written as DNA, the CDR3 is TGCAGCGCTTGTGGCGGGGAAGGCTACGAGCAGTACTTC.

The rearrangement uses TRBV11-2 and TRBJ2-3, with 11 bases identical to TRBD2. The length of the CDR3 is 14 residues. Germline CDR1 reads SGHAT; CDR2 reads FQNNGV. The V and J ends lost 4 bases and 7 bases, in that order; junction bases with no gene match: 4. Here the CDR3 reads CASSSRLAGNTQYF. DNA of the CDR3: TGTGCCAGCAGCTCCAGACTAGCGGGGAATACGCAGTATTTT.

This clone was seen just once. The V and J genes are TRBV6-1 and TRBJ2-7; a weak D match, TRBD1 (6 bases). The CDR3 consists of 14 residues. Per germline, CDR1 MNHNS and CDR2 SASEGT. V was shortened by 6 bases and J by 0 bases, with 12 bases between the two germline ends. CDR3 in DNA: TGTGCCAGCAGAAGGGACACCCTCTCCTACGAGCAGTACTTC. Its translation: CASRRDTLSYEQYF.

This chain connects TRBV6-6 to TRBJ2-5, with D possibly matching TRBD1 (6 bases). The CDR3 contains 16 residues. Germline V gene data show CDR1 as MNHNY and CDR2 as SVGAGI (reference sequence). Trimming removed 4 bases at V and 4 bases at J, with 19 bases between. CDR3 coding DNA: TGTGCCAGCAGTTCCTCTTGGGGGCTAGGATCAGAGACCCAGTACTTC. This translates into CASSSSWGLGSETQYF.

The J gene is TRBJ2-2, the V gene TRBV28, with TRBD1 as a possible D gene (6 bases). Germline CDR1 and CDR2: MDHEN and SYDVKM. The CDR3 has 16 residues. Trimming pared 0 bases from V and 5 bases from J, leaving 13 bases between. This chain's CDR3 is CASSLWGRGRTGELFF. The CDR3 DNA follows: TGTGCCAGCAGTTTATGGGGCAGGGGCAGAACCGGGGAGCTGTTTTTT. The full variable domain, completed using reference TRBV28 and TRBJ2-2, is DVKVTQSSRYLVKRTGEKVFLECVQDMDHENMFWYRQDPGLGLRLIYFSYDVKMKEKGDIPEGYSVSREKKERFSLILESASTNQTSMYLCASSLWGRGRTGELFFGEGSRLTVL.